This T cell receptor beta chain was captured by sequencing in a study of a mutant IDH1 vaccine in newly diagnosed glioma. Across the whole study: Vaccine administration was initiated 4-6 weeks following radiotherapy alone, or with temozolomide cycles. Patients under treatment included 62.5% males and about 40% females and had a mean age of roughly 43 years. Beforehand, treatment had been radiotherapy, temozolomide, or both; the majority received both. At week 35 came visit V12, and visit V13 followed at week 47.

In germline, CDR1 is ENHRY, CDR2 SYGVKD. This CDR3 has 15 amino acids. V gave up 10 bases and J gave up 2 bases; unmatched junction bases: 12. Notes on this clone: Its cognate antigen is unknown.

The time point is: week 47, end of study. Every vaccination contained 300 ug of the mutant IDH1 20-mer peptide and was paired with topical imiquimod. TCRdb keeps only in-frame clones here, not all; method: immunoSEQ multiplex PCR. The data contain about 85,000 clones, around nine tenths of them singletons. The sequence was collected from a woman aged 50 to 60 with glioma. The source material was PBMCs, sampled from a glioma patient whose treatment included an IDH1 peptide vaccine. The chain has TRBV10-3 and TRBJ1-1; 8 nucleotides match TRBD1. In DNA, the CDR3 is TGTGCCAGCTCGACAGGGGACCCAAGCAACACTGAAGCTTTCTTT. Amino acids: CASSTGDPSNTEAFF.